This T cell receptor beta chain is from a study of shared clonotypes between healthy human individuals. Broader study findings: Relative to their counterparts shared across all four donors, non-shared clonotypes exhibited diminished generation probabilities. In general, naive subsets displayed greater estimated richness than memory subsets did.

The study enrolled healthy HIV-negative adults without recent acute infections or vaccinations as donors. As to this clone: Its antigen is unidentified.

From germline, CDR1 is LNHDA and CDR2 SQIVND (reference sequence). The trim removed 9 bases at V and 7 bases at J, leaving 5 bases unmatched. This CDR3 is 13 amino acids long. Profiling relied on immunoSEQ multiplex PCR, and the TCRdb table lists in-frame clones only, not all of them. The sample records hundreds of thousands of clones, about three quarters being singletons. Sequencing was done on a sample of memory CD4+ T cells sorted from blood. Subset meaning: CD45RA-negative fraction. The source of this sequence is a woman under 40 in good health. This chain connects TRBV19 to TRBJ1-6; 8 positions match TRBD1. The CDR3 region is CASLGQENSPLHF. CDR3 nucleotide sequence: TGTGCCAGCCTGGGACAGGAGAATTCACCCCTCCACTTT.